This TCR beta chain was captured by sequencing in a study of cytomegalovirus exposure and HLA in healthy donors. The study's findings and limits: It was reported that TCR beta sequences correctly inferred the HLA-A and HLA-B alleles for most subjects.

It was with 60 Vbeta and 13 Jbeta primers that the PCR ran. Method: immunoSEQ multiplex PCR; TCRdb's copy keeps in-frame clones and lacks some. This sample carries 150,000 to 200,000 clones, over 70% of them seen once, and the ten largest clones take about 9.6%. As concerns this clone: Its specificity is not known. This CDR3 is also generated by other DNA sequences in the sample.

The CDR3 totals 14 residues. Germline V gives CDR1 SGHTA, CDR2 FQGNSA. Trimming left V 1 base short and J 1 base short, with 7 bases between. This TCR derives from a man between 18 and 29 years old in good health and CMV-seropositive. The sequenced material came from PBMCs. The rearrangement uses TRBV7-2 and TRBJ1-1; D remains ambiguous. In DNA, the CDR3 is TGTGCCAGCAGCTTAGTCCGGGGGAACACTGAAGCTTTCTTT. Translation: CASSLVRGNTEAFF.